This T cell receptor beta chain stems from a study of blood T cell repertoires in COVID-19. Sequenced by immunoSEQ multiplex PCR; TCRdb stores in-frame clones only, minus some. The sample has over 30,000 clones, about 84% seen once. The CDR3 runs to 13 residues. Germline V CDR1 and CDR2: LGHNA, YSLEER. V lost 4 bases and J lost 2, with 6 bases in between. The clonotype comes from a man at least 80 years old with active or convalescent COVID-19. This chain joins TRBV4-3 and TRBJ2-1; D gene unclear. The specimen sequenced was peripheral blood. The CDR3 bases are TGCGCCAGCAGCCGGGCGCCCTACAATGAGCAGTTCTTC. Translation: CASSRAPYNEQFF.